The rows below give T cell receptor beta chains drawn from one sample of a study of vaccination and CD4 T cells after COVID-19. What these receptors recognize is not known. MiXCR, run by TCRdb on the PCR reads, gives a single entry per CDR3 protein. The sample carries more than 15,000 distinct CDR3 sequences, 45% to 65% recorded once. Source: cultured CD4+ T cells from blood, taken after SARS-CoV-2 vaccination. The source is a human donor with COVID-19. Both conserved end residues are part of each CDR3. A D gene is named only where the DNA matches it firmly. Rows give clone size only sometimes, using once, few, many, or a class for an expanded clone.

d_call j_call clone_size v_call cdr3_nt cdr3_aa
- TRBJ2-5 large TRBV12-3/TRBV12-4 TGTGCCAGCAGTTTTGCGGACCAAGAGACCCAGTACTTC CASSFADQETQYF
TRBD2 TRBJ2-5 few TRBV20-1 TGCAGTGCTTTGACTAGCGGGGGGATCAAGACCCAGTACTTC CSALTSGGIKTQYF
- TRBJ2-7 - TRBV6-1 TGTGCCAGCAGTCCACTAGCCGAGCAGTACTTC CASSPLAEQYF
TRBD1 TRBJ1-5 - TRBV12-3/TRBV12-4 TGTGCCAGCAGTTTAGCAGGGGGCGGTCAGCCCCAGCATTTT CASSLAGGGQPQHF
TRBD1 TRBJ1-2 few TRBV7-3 TGTGCCAGCAGCTCTACGACAGGGGGCACGGGCTACACCTTC CASSSTTGGTGYTF
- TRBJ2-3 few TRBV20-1 TGCAGTGCTATAAGCGCGGGGACCACAGATACGCAGTATTTT CSAISAGTTDTQYF
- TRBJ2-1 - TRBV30 TGTGCCTGGAGTACAAGGGGAGAGGAGCAGTTCTTC CAWSTRGEEQFF
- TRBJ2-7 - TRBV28 TGTGCCTGCAGACGTCCAGTAGGACAGAGCTACGAGCAGTACTTC CACRRPVGQSYEQYF
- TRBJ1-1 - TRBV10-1 TGCGCCAGCAGTGAGAGAAACAGGGTGCGGGAAGCTTTCTTT CASSERNRVREAFF
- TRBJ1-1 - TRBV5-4 TGTGCCAGCAGCTTGGCCCCTGGGGCAGTTAGCACTGAAGCTTTCTTT CASSLAPGAVSTEAFF
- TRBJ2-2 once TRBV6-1 TGTGCCAGCAGGGTGACGGACGGGGAGCTGTTTTTT CASRVTDGELFF
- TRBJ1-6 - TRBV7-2 TGTGCCAGCGTTGGACAGTCTAATTCACCCCTCCACTTT CASVGQSNSPLHF
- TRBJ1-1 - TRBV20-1 TGCAGTGCTAGAGATCCGGGGGGAACGAACACTGAAGCTTTCTTT CSARDPGGTNTEAFF
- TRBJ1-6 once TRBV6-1 TGTACCAGCAGTCCCCAGCGGGGGGCACAGCATAATTCACCCCTCCACTTT CTSSPQRGAQHNSPLHF
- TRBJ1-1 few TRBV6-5 TGTGCCAGCAGTTACTCGAGCACTGAAGCTTTCTTT CASSYSSTEAFF
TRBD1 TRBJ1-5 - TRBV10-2 TGCGCCAGCGGTGGGGGACAGGGTTCTCAGCCCCAGCATTTT CASGGGQGSQPQHF
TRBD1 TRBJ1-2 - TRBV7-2 TGTGCCAGCAGCTTCTCGGTCCCGGGACAGGGACGCACCTTC CASSFSVPGQGRTF
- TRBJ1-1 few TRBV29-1 TGCAGCGTTGGGGGTAGGAACACTGAAGCTTTCTTT CSVGGRNTEAFF
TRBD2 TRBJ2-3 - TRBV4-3 TGCGCCAGCAGCCAAGTGGGACCGGGGGGGGCAGATACGCAGTATTTT CASSQVGPGGADTQYF
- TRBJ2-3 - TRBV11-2 TGTGCCAGCTCCAACCTCGGGAGTAGCACAGATACGCAGTATTTT CASSNLGSSTDTQYF
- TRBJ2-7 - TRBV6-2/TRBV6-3 TGTGCCAGCAGCCCCGCGACAGCCTACGAGCAGTACTTC CASSPATAYEQYF
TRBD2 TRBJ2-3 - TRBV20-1 TGCAGTGCTAGAGTCCCCGGCGGGGGGTCTAGCACAGATACGCAGTATTTT CSARVPGGGSSTDTQYF
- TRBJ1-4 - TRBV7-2 TGTGCCAGCAGCTCAGATGGACAGAATAATGAAAAACTGTTTTTT CASSSDGQNNEKLFF
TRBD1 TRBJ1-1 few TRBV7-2 TGTGCCAGCAGCTCCCGACAGGGAGGCAGGAATAGGAACACTGAAGCTTTCTTT CASSSRQGGRNRNTEAFF
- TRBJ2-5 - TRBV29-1 TGCAGCGTTGGTATGAAGGGGGGAGAGACCCAGTACTTC CSVGMKGGETQYF
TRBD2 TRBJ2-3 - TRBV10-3 TGTGCCATCAGTGCCAAGCGGGGGGGCGGTACAGATACGCAGTATTTT CAISAKRGGGTDTQYF
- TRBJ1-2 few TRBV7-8 TGTGCCAGCAGCCTGGTACGCCGGGGCAAATATGGCTACACCTTC CASSLVRRGKYGYTF
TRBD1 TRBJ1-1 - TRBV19 TGTGCCAGTACCCCCCCCCTGACAGGGTTGCACACTGAAGCTTTCTTT CASTPPLTGLHTEAFF
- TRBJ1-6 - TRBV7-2 TGTGCCAGCAGCTTAGGACAGTTAGGCTATAATTCACCCCTCCACTTT CASSLGQLGYNSPLHF
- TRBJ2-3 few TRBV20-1 TGCAGTGCTAGAGTGACGGGGGATACGCAGTATTTT CSARVTGDTQYF
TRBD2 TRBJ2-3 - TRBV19 TGTGCCAGTGGCCCGTCTAGCGGGGGGAGCACAGATACGCAGTATTTT CASGPSSGGSTDTQYF
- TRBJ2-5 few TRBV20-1 TGCAGTGCTAGAGAGGCGGTGGAGACCCAGTACTTC CSAREAVETQYF
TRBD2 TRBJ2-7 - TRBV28 TGTGCCAGCAGCCCCTCGGGGGGTGGAACCGCCGAGCAGTACTTC CASSPSGGGTAEQYF
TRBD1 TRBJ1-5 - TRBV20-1 TGCAGTGTCGACGACGGAGGGACAGGGGCAGGGCGGCCCCAGCATTTT CSVDDGGTGAGRPQHF
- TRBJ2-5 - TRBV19 TGTGTCAGTAGTGAGACAGGGAGGAGAATAGAGACCCAGTACTTC CVSSETGRRIETQYF
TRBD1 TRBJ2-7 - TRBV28 TGTGCCAGCAGATTGAGTGACAGGGGCAACTACGAGCAGTACTTC CASRLSDRGNYEQYF
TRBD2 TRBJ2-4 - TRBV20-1 TGCAGTGCCCTGCCTCCCGGGACTAGCGGGGGGGAAGCCAAAAACATTCAGTACTTC CSALPPGTSGGEAKNIQYF
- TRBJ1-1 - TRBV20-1 TGCAGTGCCCCTAATCGCGCCTCAGCTTTCTTT CSAPNRASAFF
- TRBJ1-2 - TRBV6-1 TGTGCCAGCCACGAGAGACAGGACCACTATGGCTACACCTTC CASHERQDHYGYTF
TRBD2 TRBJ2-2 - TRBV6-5 TGTGCCAGCAGTTACTCTCGGACCGGGGGGGCCGGGGAGCTGTTTTTT CASSYSRTGGAGELFF
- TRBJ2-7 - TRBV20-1 TGCAGTGCTGAGCCTGGACAGAGAGGCTACGAGCAGTACTTC CSAEPGQRGYEQYF
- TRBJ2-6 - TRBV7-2 TGTGCCAGCAGCCCTATTTCAGTGGACTCTGGGGCCAACGTCCTGACTTTC CASSPISVDSGANVLTF
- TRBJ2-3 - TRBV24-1 TGTGCCACCAGTGATTTGCGAGGGACAGATACGCAGTATTTT CATSDLRGTDTQYF
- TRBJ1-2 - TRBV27 TGTGCCAGCAGTTCATACAGGGTCCCTAAGTCGGATGGCTACACCTTC CASSSYRVPKSDGYTF
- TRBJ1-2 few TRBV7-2 TGTGCCAGCAGCATCGGCGGCAGGGTCGCTAACTATGGCTACACCTTC CASSIGGRVANYGYTF
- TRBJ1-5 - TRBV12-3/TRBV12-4 TGTGCCAGCTCCTCCCGGGACCGATATAGCAATCAGCCCCAGCATTTT CASSSRDRYSNQPQHF
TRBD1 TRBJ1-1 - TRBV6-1 TGTGCCAGCACCAGGGGGGACGCTGAAGCTTTCTTT CASTRGDAEAFF
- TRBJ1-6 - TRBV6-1 TGTGCCAGCGAAGGGAATTCACCCCTCCACTTT CASEGNSPLHF
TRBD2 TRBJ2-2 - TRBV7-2 TGTGCCAGCAGCAACTCCGGGACTACTCTCGGGGAGCTGTTTTTT CASSNSGTTLGELFF
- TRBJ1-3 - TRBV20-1 TGCAGCGTTACACTGACTGGAAACACCATATATTTT CSVTLTGNTIYF